This T cell receptor (beta chain) derives from a study of identical twins. The V end lost 4 bases, the J end lost 3 bases, and 15 bases lay between the germline ends. This CDR3 has 16 residues. CDR1 is KGHDR, CDR2 SFDVKD, per germline. Study-level results: Within beta out-of-frame sequences, the excess sharing observed between twins was weaker. Donors were not followed over many years; analysis was cross-sectional. Fewer insertions were carried by abundant cord blood beta clonotypes, but none was seen in memory repertoires.

Regarding this clonotype: Its antigen is still unknown.

The authors used template switching to add a universal primer site and gave cDNA unique molecular identifiers. TCRdb called the 5' RACE reads again in MiXCR, with one record for every CDR3 protein. The table includes roughly 1.6 million distinct CDR3 sequences, around 33% detected once. The clonotype originates from a newborn girl in good health. Specimen: cord blood. The rearrangement links TRBV24-1 to TRBJ2-1; unclear D gene. CDR3 coding DNA: TGTGCCACCAGTGACTCCTGGCCCCATGTCTACAATGAGCAGTTCTTC. Encoded protein: CATSDSWPHVYNEQFF.